These 9 T cell receptor beta chains were sequenced from one sample in a study of cytomegalovirus exposure and HLA in healthy donors. It was with 60 Vbeta and 13 Jbeta primers that the PCR ran. Generated by immunoSEQ multiplex PCR, the TCRdb table keeps only in-frame clones and is missing some. The sample contains approximately 150,000 clones, just under 70% of which appear only once. Sequencing used PBMCs. Receptors were obtained from a man aged 60-69 years in good health and CMV-seronegative.

This chain joins TRBV7-9 and TRBJ1-1; possibly TRBD1 for D (5 bases). Trimming stripped 1 base from V and 7 bases from J, with 10 bases between. CDR3 size: 13 residues. Germline CDR1 and CDR2: SEHNR and FQNEAQ (reference sequence). CDR3 coding DNA: TGTGCCAGCAGCTTAGTCCCGACAGTTGAAGCTTTCTTT. Residues: CASSLVPTVEAFF.

This rearrangement joins TRBV19 to TRBJ2-6, with TRBD1 identical over 9 bases. This CDR3 has 18 residues. The V and J ends lost 3 bases and 0 bases, in that order; junction bases with no gene match: 6. Germline-derived CDR1 and CDR2 are LNHDA and SQIVND (reference sequence). CDR3 region: CASSMAGTGNSGANVLTF. The DNA for the CDR3 is TGTGCCAGTAGTATGGCCGGGACAGGGAACTCTGGGGCCAACGTCCTGACTTTC.

This clone was recorded only once. The chain carries TRBV19 and TRBJ1-5; no reliable D call. CDR3 length: 14 amino acids. The V gene lost 1 base and the J gene lost 5 bases, with 9 bases spanning the gap. Per the germline V gene, CDR1 is LNHDA and CDR2 is SQIVND (reference sequence). The chain's CDR3 is CASSIVGRDQPQHF. CDR3 in DNA: TGTGCCAGTAGTATAGTAGGTCGGGATCAGCCCCAGCATTTT.

The chain links TRBV19 to TRBJ2-3; a possible D gene is TRBD1 (5 bases). The CDR3 spans 12 residues. In germline, CDR1 is LNHDA, CDR2 SQIVND (reference sequence). Trimming took off 1 base at V and 10 bases at J, with 9 bases between the two ends. DNA of the CDR3: TGTGCCAGTAGTATAGGAGGACAAGCGCAGTATTTT. It translates to CASSIGGQAQYF.

The chain has TRBV6-1 and TRBJ1-4; 10 bases are a match to TRBD1. Losses at the gene ends were 7 bases for V and 14 bases for J; bases not matched to a gene: 7. The CDR3 runs 12 residues. CDR1 and CDR2 from the germline V gene are MNHNS and SASEGT. The CDR3 region is CASTRTGGLLFF. CDR3 nucleotide sequence: TGTGCCAGCACTCGGACAGGGGGGTTGCTGTTTTTT.

The V gene is TRBV30, the J gene TRBJ1-1; perhaps TRBD1 as D (6 bases). This CDR3 is 14 amino acids long. Germline lookup yields CDR1 GTSNPN and CDR2 SVGIG (reference sequence). Trimming removed 4 bases at V and 5 bases at J, with 17 bases between. The CDR3 protein is CAWIDRTARTEAFF. DNA of the CDR3: TGTGCCTGGATAGACAGGACAGCGAGGACTGAAGCTTTCTTT.

The genes are TRBV7-2 and TRBJ1-1; possible D gene TRBD1, 6 bases. The CDR3 has 16 amino acids. V was cut by 1 base and J by 5 bases, with 17 bases left in between. CDR1 and CDR2 from the germline V gene are SGHTA and FQGNSA. The CDR3 loop is CASSLEPQGIGTEAFF. The CDR3 DNA sequence: TGTGCCAGCAGCTTAGAGCCACAGGGTATTGGGACTGAAGCTTTCTTT.

This rearrangement joins TRBV19 to TRBJ2-3; 8 bases match TRBD1. This CDR3 has 13 residues. CDR1 LNHDA and CDR2 SQIVND come from the germline V gene (reference sequence). The V gene end was trimmed by 11 bases and the J gene end by 6 bases; junction bases not matched to a gene: 10. CDR3 nucleotides: TGTGCCGCAGGGGACACAGGGGGTGATACGCAGTATTTT. Encoded protein: CAAGDTGGDTQYF.

The CDR3 DNA reads as TGCGCCAGCGGGACAGGGAACACTGAAGCTTTCTTT. Translation: CASGTGNTEAFF. The rearrangement joins TRBV5-1 to TRBJ1-1; TRBD1 matches at 8 bases. The CDR3 loop spans 12 amino acids. Germline trimming cut 7 bases from V and 1 base from J; bases unmatched to any gene: 0. Germline-derived CDR1 and CDR2 are SGHRS and YFSETQ.